The entry below gives a single T cell receptor beta chain sequence along with its context. Profiled with immunoSEQ multiplex PCR; TCRdb holds only in-frame clones, not every one. The sample has roughly 560,000 clones, roughly 74% seen once. Germline lookup yields CDR1 MDHEN and CDR2 SYDVKM. Trimming removed 0 bases from V and 0 bases from J, with 12 bases in between. This CDR3 is 16 amino acids long. The sample originates from a study of shared T cell receptors in the human thymus. Another study also made use of these data, one on human thymus T cells. From that study: The donors were infants in Finland with congenital heart defects, otherwise immunologically healthy. Thymic material originated from resections removed in the course of corrective heart surgery. Gene usage (both V and J) appeared biased in thymic and blood repertoires. Unrelated individuals were reported by related research to share highly overlapping thymic repertoires.

The chain employs TRBV28 and TRBJ2-7, with D perhaps matching TRBD2 (5 bases). The sequenced material came from thymocytes. This clonotype was sampled from a boy in the first two years of life with a congenital heart defect. The CDR3 DNA reads as TGTGCCAGCAGTTTATGGCTAGCCGCACTCTCCTACGAGCAGTACTTC. Protein product: CASSLWLAALSYEQYF.